The 21 T cell receptor beta chains below come from one sample, sequenced in a study of T cell responses to AZD1222 COVID-19 vaccine. Sequencing was performed with immunoSEQ multiplex PCR; in TCRdb, only in-frame clones are kept and a portion is missing. Of 150,000 or so clones listed, about 88% are singletons. The material sequenced was peripheral blood, taken on day 0 of AZD1222 vaccination. Source of these receptors: an adult in good health.

The genes are TRBV29-1 and TRBJ1-1, with unresolved D. The CDR3 spans 12 residues. V lost 6 bases and J 1 base, leaving 9 bases between the germline ends. CDR1 and CDR2 from the germline V gene are SQVTM and ANQGSEA. The CDR3 coding sequence is TGCAGCGTGTCGGAGGAGAACACTGAAGCTTTCTTT. This codes for CSVSEENTEAFF.

V is TRBV20-1 and J is TRBJ1-1; no definite D call. V was clipped by 3 bases and J by 11 bases, with 10 bases between them. This CDR3 spans 10 amino acids. CDR1 and CDR2 from the germline V gene are DFQATT and SNEGSKA (reference sequence). CDR3 residues: CSASKLTAFF. CDR3 sequence (DNA): TGCAGTGCTAGTAAGCTCACCGCTTTCTTT.

This chain joins TRBV4-2 and TRBJ2-3; 9 bases are a match to TRBD1. Trimming at V came to 0 bases and at J to 4 bases, leaving 2 bases not matched to a gene. Germline CDR1 reads LGHNA; CDR2 reads YNFKEQ. This CDR3 region has 15 residues. This chain's CDR3 is CASSQEQGASDTQYF. The CDR3 DNA reads as TGTGCCAGCAGCCAAGAACAGGGGGCATCAGATACGCAGTATTTT.

This clone has just one count. The chain recombines TRBV6-5 with TRBJ1-2; D remains ambiguous. In germline, CDR1 is MNHEY, CDR2 SVGAGI. V lost 7 bases, J lost 4 bases, and 19 bases lay in between. The CDR3 consists of 15 residues. DNA of the CDR3: TGTGCCAGCATTGCGGGATCGGACGGGGTCTATGGCTACACCTTC. This gives the protein CASIAGSDGVYGYTF.

The chain recombines TRBV20-1 with TRBJ1-1, with unresolved D. CDR1 DFQATT and CDR2 SNEGSKA come from the germline V gene (reference sequence). The V end was cut by 3 bases, the J end by 0 bases, with 5 bases between. This CDR3 has 12 residues. In nucleotides, the CDR3 is TGCAGTGCTAGTGATATGAACACTGAAGCTTTCTTT. Translation: CSASDMNTEAFF.

This chain connects TRBV3-1 (or the pseudogene TRBV3-2) to TRBJ2-2; TRBD2 matches at 15 bases. The CDR3 loop spans 17 amino acids. V lost 6 bases, J lost 2 bases, and 4 bases stayed unmatched. Germline assignment: CDR1 LGHDT and CDR2 YNNKEL (reference sequence). CDR3 region: CASRRTSGGANTGELFF. The CDR3 region has the DNA TGTGCCAGCAGACGGACTAGCGGGGGGGCAAACACCGGGGAGCTGTTTTTT.

The table lists this clone with a count of one. The V call is TRBV7-6, the J call TRBJ1-1; TRBD1 aligns across 9 bases. Per the germline V gene, CDR1 is SGHVS and CDR2 is FNYEAQ. This CDR3 is 15 amino acids long. After removal of 1 base from V and 2 bases from J, the junction contained 2 bases not matched to a gene. The CDR3 sequence is CASSLGTGVNTEAFF. CDR3 sequence (DNA): TGTGCCAGCAGCTTAGGGACAGGGGTTAACACTGAAGCTTTCTTT.

V and J are TRBV11-1 and TRBJ2-5; D is uncertain. Trimming removed 1 base from V and 3 bases from J, with 6 bases in between. CDR3 length: 13 amino acids. CDR1 is SGHAT, CDR2 FQDESV, per germline (reference sequence). CDR3 region: CASSLGGKETQYF. CDR3 DNA sequence: TGTGCCAGCAGCTTAGGTGGAAAAGAGACCCAGTACTTC.

This clone was observed a single time. V usage is TRBV2 and J usage is TRBJ1-1; D gene unclear. The V end lost 4 bases, the J end lost 2 bases, and 8 bases lay between the germline ends. The CDR3 extends over 13 amino acids. Germline-derived CDR1 and CDR2 are SNHLY and FYNNEI. The CDR3 DNA sequence: TGTGCCAGCAGTGTTCAAGGAAACACTGAAGCTTTCTTT. Translated, it gives CASSVQGNTEAFF. The whole variable domain, filled in from reference TRBV2 and TRBJ1-1, reads EPEVTQTPSHQVTQMGQEVILRCVPISNHLYFYWYRQILGQKVEFLVSFYNNEISEKSEIFDDQFSVERPDGSNFTLKIRSTKLEDSAMYFCASSVQGNTEAFFGQGTRLTVV.

This clone was seen only once. This chain uses TRBV28 with TRBJ1-5; no definite D call. The CDR3 length is 13 residues. The germline CDR1 and CDR2 sequences are MDHEN and SYDVKM. Trimming left V 7 bases short and J 4 bases short, with 11 bases between. CDR3 region: CASTRGWNQPQHF. The CDR3 coding sequence is TGTGCCAGCACCCGGGGATGGAATCAGCCCCAGCATTTT.

The chain combines TRBV10-3 with TRBJ2-2; 9 bases map to TRBD1. The CDR3 contains 16 residues. Germline assignment: CDR1 ENHRY and CDR2 SYGVKD. V was clipped by 6 bases and J by 3 bases; unmatched bases: 8. The CDR3, as DNA: TGTGCCATCAGCAACCGGGACAGGGATTACACCGGGGAGCTGTTTTTT. Residues: CAISNRDRDYTGELFF.

A few counts support this clone. The chain carries TRBV5-1 and TRBJ1-1, with 9 bases aligning to TRBD1. V trimming: 9 bases; J trimming: 3 bases; junction bases outside the gene matches: 12. The CDR3 extends over 15 amino acids. The germline gives CDR1 SGHRS, CDR2 YFSETQ. The CDR3 protein is CATKRTGESYTEAFF. CDR3 DNA sequence: TGCGCCACCAAACGGACAGGGGAGAGTTACACTGAAGCTTTCTTT.

The genes are TRBV5-1 and TRBJ1-4; 8 bases map to TRBD1. The CDR3 sequence is 15 residues long. In germline, CDR1 is SGHRS, CDR2 YFSETQ. V shed 4 bases and J 2 bases; nucleotides not matched to a gene: 4. This CDR3 reads CASSTYRGTNEKLFF. Written as DNA, the CDR3 is TGCGCCAGCAGCACCTACAGGGGGACTAATGAAAAACTGTTTTTT.

The V and J genes are TRBV3-1 (or the pseudogene TRBV3-2) and TRBJ2-7; D may correspond to TRBD1 or TRBD2 (5 bases each). Trimming took 4 bases from V and 3 from J, leaving 13 bases between them. The CDR3 consists of 14 residues. The V gene's germline CDR1 is LGHDT and CDR2 YNNKEL (reference sequence). The CDR3 is CASSLGTVIYEQYF. The CDR3 bases are TGTGCCAGCAGCCTAGGGACGGTCATCTACGAGCAGTACTTC.

This clone came up a few times. The V gene is TRBV11-2, the J gene TRBJ2-5, with D tentatively TRBD1 or TRBD2 (5 bases each). Trimming took off 5 bases at V and 3 bases at J, with 19 bases between the two ends. The germline V gene encodes CDR1 SGHAT and CDR2 FQNNGV. The CDR3 is 16 residues long. The CDR3 spells CASSLMGRRTEETQYF. DNA for the CDR3: TGTGCCAGCAGCCTGATGGGGCGCAGGACTGAAGAGACCCAGTACTTC.

V is TRBV4-3 and J is TRBJ1-6; unclear D gene. Trimming pared 1 base from V and 7 bases from J, leaving 11 bases between. The CDR3 contains 15 residues. Germline lookup yields CDR1 LGHNA and CDR2 YSLEER. The CDR3 reads CASSQGNQINSPLHF. The CDR3 region has the DNA TGCGCCAGCAGCCAAGGGAACCAAATAAATTCACCCCTCCACTTT.

The V gene is TRBV19, the J gene TRBJ2-3; tentatively, D is TRBD2 (6 bases). Germline CDR1 LNHDA, CDR2 SQIVND (reference sequence). Trimming shortened V by 8 bases and J by 8 bases, and 14 bases separated the two germline ends. There are 12 residues in the CDR3. CDR3: CASGVGGATQYF. The CDR3 nucleotides read TGTGCCAGTGGCGTAGGAGGGGCTACGCAGTATTTT.

The V and J genes are TRBV7-2 and TRBJ1-1; D is undetermined. CDR1 SGHTA and CDR2 FQGNSA come from the germline V gene. The CDR3 is made up of 13 amino acids. Trimming removed 6 bases from V and 1 base from J, with 9 bases in between. The CDR3 coding sequence is TGTGCCAGCAGTCAGGACCGGAACACTGAAGCTTTCTTT. It encodes CASSQDRNTEAFF.

The rearrangement uses TRBV5-1 and TRBJ2-7; a possible D gene is TRBD1 (6 bases). Germline V gene data show CDR1 as SGHRS and CDR2 as YFSETQ. This CDR3 has 14 residues. Trimming cost V 4 bases and J 5 bases, with 16 bases left between them. The CDR3 loop is CASSDPQGSNEQYF. CDR3 in DNA: TGCGCCAGCAGCGATCCACAGGGTTCGAACGAGCAGTACTTC.

This clone was seen only a few times. An end of the junction does not agree with germline; a read error may underlie this. The rearrangement uses TRBV6-5 and TRBJ1-3, with D perhaps TRBD1 (5 bases). From germline, CDR1 is MNHEY and CDR2 SVGAGI. This CDR3 has 15 residues. CDR3 residues: CASTYGASPGNTIYF. The CDR3 DNA reads as TGTGCCAGCACTTACGGGGCATCTCCTGGAAACACCATATATTTT.

The chain joins TRBV4-1 to TRBJ1-6; D is ambiguous. Trimming shortened V by 2 bases and J by 4 bases, and 3 bases separated the two germline ends. Germline lookup yields CDR1 MGHRA and CDR2 YSYEKL. The CDR3 is made up of 13 amino acids. The CDR3 loop is CASSQSYNSPLHF. CDR3 in DNA: TGCGCCAGCAGCCAATCTTATAATTCACCCCTCCACTTT.